A selection of T cell receptor beta chains follows, all from one sample in a study of blood T cell repertoires in COVID-19. Some clones are missing from TCRdb's copy, which holds only in-frame ones; the method was immunoSEQ multiplex PCR. The sample shows around 430,000 clones, about nine tenths of them seen only once. Specimen: peripheral blood. The receptors derive from a woman in her forties or fifties with COVID-19, enrolled during active disease. The CDR3 runs from the conserved cysteine through the conserved F or W. D genes are given only for firm matches. Some rows have no size entry. The others give once, few or many, or a class for an expanded clone.

J: TRBJ1-1; length: 16; size: few; V: TRBV4-1; D: -; CDR3: CASSKINRDWNTEAFF; DNA: TGCGCCAGCAGCAAAATTAACCGGGACTGGAACACTGAAGCTTTCTTT
J: TRBJ1-5; length: 13; size: -; V: TRBV2; D: -; CDR3: CASSDTSNQPQHF; DNA: TGTGCCAGCAGTGATACAAGCAATCAGCCCCAGCATTTT
J: TRBJ1-2; length: 14; size: -; V: TRBV5-1; D: -; CDR3: CASSLTGPNYGYTF; DNA: TGCGCCAGCAGCTTAACAGGGCCTAACTATGGCTACACCTTC
J: TRBJ2-7; length: 11; size: -; V: TRBV3-1/TRBV3-2; D: TRBD2; CDR3: CASTAGGEQYF; DNA: TGTGCCAGCACCGCCGGGGGGGAGCAGTACTTC
J: TRBJ1-4; length: 17; size: once; V: TRBV7-5; D: -; CDR3: CARSLRGVGDTDEKLFF; DNA: TGTGCCAGAAGCTTACGGGGGGTAGGAGATACGGATGAAAAACTGTTTTTT
J: TRBJ2-7; length: 11; size: few; V: TRBV30; D: TRBD1; CDR3: CAWSTTGKQYF; DNA: TGTGCCTGGAGCACGACAGGGAAGCAGTACTTC
J: TRBJ2-3; length: 14; size: -; V: TRBV29-1; D: TRBD2; CDR3: CSVGTSGGTDTQYF; DNA: TGCAGCGTGGGGACTAGCGGGGGCACAGATACGCAGTATTTT
J: TRBJ2-7; length: 16; size: -; V: TRBV7-9; D: TRBD2; CDR3: CASSHRLAGGSYEQYF; DNA: TGTGCCAGCAGCCACCGACTAGCGGGGGGTTCATACGAGCAGTACTTC
J: TRBJ2-3; length: 16; size: -; V: TRBV5-1; D: TRBD1; CDR3: CASSLAPDRGRDTQYF; DNA: TGCGCCAGCAGCTTGGCCCCGGACAGGGGTAGGGATACGCAGTATTTT
J: TRBJ1-3; length: 20; size: -; V: TRBV6-1; D: -; CDR3: CASSARGEWEQRLSGNTIYF; DNA: TGTGCCAGCAGTGCGCGGGGTGAGTGGGAACAGCGTCTCTCTGGAAACACCATATATTTT
J: TRBJ1-3; length: 16; size: -; V: TRBV5-1; D: -; CDR3: CASSLNAGESGNTIYF; DNA: TGCGCCAGCAGCTTAAACGCAGGGGAGTCTGGAAACACCATATATTTT
J: TRBJ2-5; length: 13; size: -; V: TRBV6-1; D: TRBD1; CDR3: CASSETGQETQYF; DNA: TGTGCCAGCAGTGAGACAGGGCAAGAGACCCAGTACTTC
J: TRBJ1-1; length: 16; size: once; V: TRBV5-8; D: -; CDR3: CASSLEGTGLNTEAFF; DNA: TGTGCCAGCAGCTTGGAAGGAACGGGTCTGAACACTGAAGCTTTCTTT
J: TRBJ1-1; length: 14; size: -; V: TRBV15; D: TRBD1; CDR3: CATSGQGVNTEAFF; DNA: TGTGCCACCAGCGGACAGGGGGTGAACACTGAAGCTTTCTTT
J: TRBJ1-2; length: 15; size: -; V: TRBV28; D: -; CDR3: CAIPTTLGQSYGYTF; DNA: TGTGCCATCCCGACGACCCTTGGACAGTCCTATGGCTACACCTTC
J: TRBJ1-2; length: 13; size: -; V: TRBV12-3/TRBV12-4; D: TRBD1; CDR3: CASSPDREPGYTF; DNA: TGTGCCAGCAGCCCGGACAGGGAACCTGGCTACACCTTC
J: TRBJ2-2; length: 15; size: few; V: TRBV2; D: TRBD2; CDR3: CASSRGGGAGGELFF; DNA: TGTGCCAGCAGTAGGGGCGGGGGTGCTGGCGGGGAGCTGTTTTTT
J: TRBJ1-5; length: 15; size: once; V: TRBV5-6; D: TRBD1; CDR3: CASSRTGYSNQPQHF; DNA: TGTGCCAGCAGCCGGACAGGTTATAGCAATCAGCCCCAGCATTTT
J: TRBJ2-3; length: 15; size: -; V: TRBV7-2; D: TRBD2; CDR3: CASSPGLAHQDTQYF; DNA: TGTGCCAGCTCACCGGGACTAGCGCACCAGGATACGCAGTATTTT
J: TRBJ2-2; length: 12; size: -; V: TRBV7-9; D: -; CDR3: CASSSQGGELFF; DNA: TGTGCCAGCAGCTCACAGGGCGGGGAGCTGTTTTTT
J: TRBJ2-7; length: 13; size: -; V: TRBV5-4; D: TRBD1; CDR3: CASSQDRGYEQYF; DNA: TGTGCCAGCAGCCAGGACAGGGGCTACGAGCAGTACTTC
J: TRBJ2-5; length: 16; size: -; V: TRBV21-1; D: -; CDR3: CASSKASGGTQETQYF; DNA: TGTGCCAGCAGCAAAGCTAGCGGGGGGACACAAGAGACCCAGTACTTC
J: TRBJ2-3; length: 16; size: -; V: TRBV2; D: -; CDR3: CASRVLGVSGTDTQYF; DNA: TGTGCCAGCAGGGTCCTAGGAGTCTCGGGCACAGATACGCAGTATTTT
J: TRBJ1-4; length: 13; size: -; V: TRBV30; D: -; CDR3: CAWSAGVGEKLFF; DNA: TGTGCCTGGAGTGCAGGGGTTGGAGAAAAACTGTTTTTT
J: TRBJ2-7; length: 14; size: -; V: TRBV4-1; D: TRBD2; CDR3: CASSQRTSSYEQYF; DNA: TGCGCCAGCAGCCAACGGACTAGTTCTTACGAGCAGTACTTC
J: TRBJ1-1; length: 15; size: -; V: TRBV28; D: -; CDR3: CASRGPRGENTEAFF; DNA: TGTGCCAGCCGCGGCCCTCGGGGGGAAAACACTGAAGCTTTCTTT
J: TRBJ2-7; length: 15; size: -; V: TRBV9; D: -; CDR3: CASSVSGVAAYEQYF; DNA: TGTGCCAGCAGCGTATCAGGGGTGGCCGCCTACGAGCAGTACTTC
J: TRBJ2-5; length: 17; size: -; V: TRBV21-1; D: -; CDR3: CASSLGGASGGVETQYF; DNA: TGTGCCAGCAGCCTCGGTGGAGCCTCGGGCGGGGTAGAGACCCAGTACTTC
J: TRBJ2-1; length: 11; size: once; V: TRBV5-8; D: -; CDR3: CASSLRRGQFF; DNA: TGTGCCAGCAGCTTGCGTAGGGGGCAGTTCTTC
J: TRBJ1-2; length: 14; size: -; V: TRBV7-3; D: TRBD1; CDR3: CASSSGQGESGYTF; DNA: TGTGCCAGCAGCTCCGGACAGGGGGAGTCTGGCTACACCTTC
J: TRBJ1-1; length: 15; size: -; V: TRBV5-1; D: TRBD1; CDR3: CASSFLGQPNTEAFF; DNA: TGCGCCAGCAGCTTCTTGGGACAGCCGAACACTGAAGCTTTCTTT